Shown below are 14 T cell receptor beta chains from a single sample sequenced in a study of beta chain features in type 1 diabetes. Every isolated RNA sample was fully reverse transcribed, so sequencing captured expressed TCRB transcripts. TCRdb keeps only in-frame clones here, not all; method: immunoSEQ multiplex PCR. The sample has about 140,000 clones; 9% to 10% are singletons. The specimen was central memory CD4+ T cells from blood. The receptors derive from a middle-aged woman in good health.

V usage is TRBV18 and J usage is TRBJ2-2; D is possibly TRBD1 (5 bases). V lost 3 bases to trimming and J lost 2 bases, with 13 bases between them. Germline V gene sequence: CDR1 KGHSH, CDR2 LQKENI. The CDR3 sequence is 16 residues long. CDR3 residues: CASSPTGASNTGELFF. For the CDR3, the DNA is TGTGCCAGCTCACCTACTGGGGCCTCCAACACCGGGGAGCTGTTTTTT.

This clone came up many times. The chain links TRBV27 to TRBJ1-1, with D possibly TRBD1 on 5 matching bases. Trimming took 2 bases from V and 0 from J, leaving 16 bases between them. This CDR3 region has 17 residues. The germline gives CDR1 MNHEY, CDR2 SMNVEV (reference sequence). As DNA, the CDR3 is TGTGCCAGCAGTTTAAAATATTGGGGCACTTTGAACACTGAAGCTTTCTTT. Its translation is CASSLKYWGTLNTEAFF.

This clone was found a few times. The V and J genes are TRBV20-1 and TRBJ2-3, with D tentatively TRBD2 (5 bases). This CDR3 comprises 10 residues. The V end lost 3 bases, the J end lost 9 bases, and 7 bases lay between the germline ends. Germline lookup yields CDR1 DFQATT and CDR2 SNEGSKA (reference sequence). In nucleotides, the CDR3 is TGCAGTGCTAGTGGGGAGACGCAGTATTTT. Translated: CSASGETQYF.

This sequence joins TRBV28 and TRBJ1-1; D is uncertain. This CDR3 spans 15 amino acids. V gave up 1 base and J gave up 4 bases, with 13 bases separating them. CDR1 and CDR2 from the germline V gene are MDHEN and SYDVKM. The CDR3 sequence: CASSLYGGEGTEAFF. In DNA form, the CDR3 reads TGTGCCAGCAGTTTATATGGCGGTGAGGGCACTGAAGCTTTCTTT.

V usage is TRBV7-7 and J usage is TRBJ2-1; 11 nucleotides match TRBD2. Germline-derived CDR1 and CDR2 are SSHAT and FNYEAQ (reference sequence). The ends lost 5 bases at V and 9 bases at J; junction bases unmatched: 9. The CDR3 totals 15 residues. The CDR3: CASSPLLAGDSEQFF. CDR3 nucleotide sequence: TGTGCCAGCAGCCCGTTACTAGCGGGGGATAGTGAGCAGTTCTTC.

Worth noting for this clone: One end of the junction varies from germline; a read error may be responsible. V gene TRBV11-2 combines with J gene TRBJ1-2; 9 bases fit TRBD1. CDR3 size: 11 residues. CDR1 is SGHAT and CDR2 is FQNNGV in the germline V gene. The CDR3 sequence: CASSLRDRAIF. The CDR3 DNA reads as TGTGCCAGCAGCTTAAGGGACAGGGCGATCTTC.

This chain links TRBV6-5 with TRBJ2-7; 9 positions agree with TRBD1. V lost 0 bases, J lost 3 bases, and 3 bases stayed unmatched. The CDR3 runs 15 residues. Germline CDR1 MNHEY, CDR2 SVGAGI. Written as DNA, the CDR3 is TGTGCCAGCAGTTACTCTGTGGGACAGGGCTACGAGCAGTACTTC. Protein sequence: CASSYSVGQGYEQYF.

This clone was counted between two and nine times. The chain joins TRBV7-6 to TRBJ2-3; TRBD2 might be the D (5 bases). Trimming left V 2 bases short and J 2 bases short, with 8 bases between. This CDR3 comprises 14 residues. Germline-derived CDR1 and CDR2 are SGHVS and FNYEAQ. DNA of the CDR3: TGTGCCAGCAGCTTACCAGCGGTCACAGATACGCAGTATTTT. Encoded protein: CASSLPAVTDTQYF.

This clone was seen a few times. The chain couples TRBV6-6 to TRBJ2-5, with D maybe TRBD1 (5 bases). This CDR3 spans 15 amino acids. In germline, CDR1 is MNHNY, CDR2 SVGAGI (reference sequence). The V end was cut by 10 bases, the J end by 1 base, with 19 bases between. CDR3 in amino acids: CATAGWGPTQETQYF. The CDR3 coding sequence is TGTGCCACGGCTGGTTGGGGCCCCACCCAAGAGACCCAGTACTTC.

A few counts support this clone. The chain combines TRBV5-1 with TRBJ2-7; 10 nucleotides agree with TRBD2. The CDR3 sequence is 16 residues long. The ends lost 0 bases at V and 3 bases at J; junction bases unmatched: 6. CDR1 SGHRS and CDR2 YFSETQ come from the germline V gene. The CDR3 DNA follows: TGCGCCAGCAGCTTGGGGCTAGCGGGGGCCTACTACGAGCAGTACTTC. Its protein is CASSLGLAGAYYEQYF.

The J gene is TRBJ2-7, the V gene TRBV6-6, with a weak D call TRBD1 (6 bases). V was pared by 6 bases and J by 7 bases, with 22 bases between. Per germline, CDR1 MNHNY and CDR2 SVGAGI (reference sequence). The CDR3 has 15 residues. In DNA form, the CDR3 reads TGTGCCAGCAGCCTCAATTTATCAGGGGCCAGGGAGCAGTACTTC. It specifies CASSLNLSGAREQYF.

The chain uses TRBV7-6 and TRBJ1-5, with 8 bases matching TRBD1. The V gene end was trimmed by 6 bases and the J gene end by 7 bases; junction bases not matched to a gene: 14. Germline V CDR1 and CDR2: SGHVS, FNYEAQ. This CDR3 has 16 amino acids. The CDR3 spells CASSLTGQGGGQPQHF. CDR3 sequence (DNA): TGTGCCAGCAGTTTAACCGGACAGGGAGGAGGGCAGCCCCAGCATTTT.

A few counts support this clone. V and J are TRBV5-1 and TRBJ1-4; 10 bases fit TRBD1. Germline CDR1 is SGHRS and CDR2 is YFSETQ. V was clipped by 4 bases and J by 6 bases; unmatched bases: 3. The CDR3 sequence is 14 residues long. The CDR3 bases are TGCGCCAGCAGCCACGGGACAGGGGATGAAAAACTGTTTTTT. This gives the protein CASSHGTGDEKLFF.

This chain connects TRBV4-2 to TRBJ2-7; D is unclear. This CDR3 has 18 residues. Germline V CDR1 and CDR2: LGHNA, YNFKEQ. With 0 bases removed from V and 4 bases from J, the gap between germline ends came to 22 bases. The CDR3 sequence is CASSQDLGDWVRTYEQYF. The CDR3 DNA is TGTGCCAGCAGCCAAGATCTTGGAGACTGGGTCCGAACATACGAGCAGTACTTC.